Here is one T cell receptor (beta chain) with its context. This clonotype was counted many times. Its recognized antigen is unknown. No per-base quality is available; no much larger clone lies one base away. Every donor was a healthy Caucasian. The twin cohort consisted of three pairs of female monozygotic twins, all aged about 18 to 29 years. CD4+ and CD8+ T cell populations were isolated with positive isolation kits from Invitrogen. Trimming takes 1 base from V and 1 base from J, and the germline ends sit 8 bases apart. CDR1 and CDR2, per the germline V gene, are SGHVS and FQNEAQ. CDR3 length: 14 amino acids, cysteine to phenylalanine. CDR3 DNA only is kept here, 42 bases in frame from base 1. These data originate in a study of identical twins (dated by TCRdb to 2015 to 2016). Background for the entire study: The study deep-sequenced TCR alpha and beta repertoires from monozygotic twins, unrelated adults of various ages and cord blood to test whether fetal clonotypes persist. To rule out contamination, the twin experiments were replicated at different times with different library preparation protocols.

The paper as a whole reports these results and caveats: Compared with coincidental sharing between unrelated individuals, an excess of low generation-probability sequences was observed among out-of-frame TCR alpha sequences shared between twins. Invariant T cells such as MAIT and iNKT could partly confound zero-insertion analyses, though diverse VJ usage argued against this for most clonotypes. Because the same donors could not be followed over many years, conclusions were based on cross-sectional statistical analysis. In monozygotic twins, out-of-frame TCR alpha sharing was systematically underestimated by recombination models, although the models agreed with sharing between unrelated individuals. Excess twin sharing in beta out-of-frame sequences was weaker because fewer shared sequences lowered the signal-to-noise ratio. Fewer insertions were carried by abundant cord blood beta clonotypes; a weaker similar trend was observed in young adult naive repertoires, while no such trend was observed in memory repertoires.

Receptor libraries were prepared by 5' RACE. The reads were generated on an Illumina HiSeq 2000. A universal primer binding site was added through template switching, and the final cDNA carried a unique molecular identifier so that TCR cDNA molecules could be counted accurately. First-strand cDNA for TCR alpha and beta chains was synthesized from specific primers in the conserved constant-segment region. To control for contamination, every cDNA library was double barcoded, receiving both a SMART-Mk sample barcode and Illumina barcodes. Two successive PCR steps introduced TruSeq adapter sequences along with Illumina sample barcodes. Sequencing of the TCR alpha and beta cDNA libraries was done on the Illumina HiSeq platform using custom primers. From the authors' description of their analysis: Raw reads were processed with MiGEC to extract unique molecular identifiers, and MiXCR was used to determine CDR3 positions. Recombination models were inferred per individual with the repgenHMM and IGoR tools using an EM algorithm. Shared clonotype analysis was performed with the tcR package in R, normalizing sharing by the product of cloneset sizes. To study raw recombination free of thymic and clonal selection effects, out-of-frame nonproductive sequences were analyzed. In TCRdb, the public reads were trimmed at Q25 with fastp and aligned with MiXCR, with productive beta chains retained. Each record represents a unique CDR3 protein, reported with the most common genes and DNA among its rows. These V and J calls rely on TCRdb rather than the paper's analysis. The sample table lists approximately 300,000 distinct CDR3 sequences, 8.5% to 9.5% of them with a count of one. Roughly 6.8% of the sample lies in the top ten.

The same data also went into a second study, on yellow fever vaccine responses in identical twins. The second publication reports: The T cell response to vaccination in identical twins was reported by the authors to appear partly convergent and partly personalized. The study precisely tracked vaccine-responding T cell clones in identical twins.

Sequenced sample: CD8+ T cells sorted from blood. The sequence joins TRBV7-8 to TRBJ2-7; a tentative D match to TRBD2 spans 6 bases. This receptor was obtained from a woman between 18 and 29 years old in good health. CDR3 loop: CASSLGGDSYEQYF. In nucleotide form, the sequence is TGTGCCAGCAGCTTAGGGGGGGATTCCTACGAGCAGTACTTC.